This TCR beta chain was documented in a study of human T cells and chemical hapten exposure. Findings and caveats of the study: Donors in the study had alopecia, meaning their immune response may differ from healthy people's.

Time point reported: patch test 1, 2 weeks after DPC sensitization. Treatment given: therapeutic diphenylcyclopropenone sensitization with weekly scalp DPC. Venepuncture was done earlier than the placement of each patch test. Alopecia patients, 18 to 70 years old and DPC-suitable, served as donors. This clonotype was counted ten times or more. What it binds is not known. TCRdb reprocessed the RACE reads with MiXCR, giving one entry per CDR3 protein. In the table there are around 380,000 distinct CDR3 sequences, nearly 5% of which are singletons. CDR3 length: 13 amino acids. CDR1 is SGHTA, CDR2 FQGNSA, per germline. Trimming took off 4 bases at V and 4 bases at J, with 10 bases between the two ends.

The V gene is TRBV7-2, the J gene TRBJ1-2; D uncertain. The material was whole blood, obtained in connection with sensitization to the hapten diphenylcyclopropenone (DPC). The TCR was taken from a woman aged 45-60 years with alopecia areata. Some clones in this sample may be carry-over from other donors' samples. CDR3 region: CASSSLPIYGYTF. CDR3 nucleotide sequence: TGTGCCAGCAGCTCGCTACCGATCTATGGCTACACCTTC.